This entry is about one TCR beta chain. Its specificity is not known. The data originate from a study of blood T cells in healthy people across ages. Broader study findings: Unknown CMV status may confound age-related changes in expanded clones.

A sample-barcoded 5' primer and a J-beta primer mix were used in a second PCR of roughly 7 to 11 cycles. TCRdb itself ran the 5' RACE reads through MiXCR, one entry per CDR3 protein. The data show over a million distinct CDR3 sequences, with approximately 43% seen just once and 4% held by the top ten. This CDR3 spans 19 amino acids. The germline V gene has CDR1 MNHEY and CDR2 SVGAGI. The V and J ends lost 0 bases and 0 bases respectively, with 18 bases between them. Aged roughly 6 to 90, donors were systemically healthy Caucasians from Russia. Staff drew 9 to 10 milliliters of peripheral blood from each donor. Each sample yielded at least 6 million isolated PBMCs.

This sequence joins TRBV6-5 and TRBJ1-3; no clear D gene. Sequencing was performed on blood. The sequence came from a woman under 30 in good health. CDR3 bases: TGTGCCAGCAGTTACTCTAGCAGAGGGCTAACCCTCTCTGGAAACACCATATATTTT. As protein: CASSYSSRGLTLSGNTIYF.